Presented here are 10 T cell receptor beta chains from one specimen sequenced in a study of beta chain features in type 1 diabetes. The whole isolated RNA underwent reverse transcription, so sequencing captured expressed TCRB transcripts. Clones were sequenced by immunoSEQ multiplex PCR, and TCRdb holds only the in-frame ones, with some missing. The table has around 310,000 clones, approximately 11% seen once. Sequenced material: naive CD4+ T cells from blood. The receptor set was obtained from a woman aged 30 to 39 in good health.

This clone occurred a few times. The J gene is TRBJ2-5, the V gene TRBV29-1, with a tentative D call TRBD2 (5 bases). Trimming removed 4 bases from V and 5 bases from J, with 14 bases in between. The germline V gene encodes CDR1 SQVTM and CDR2 ANQGSEA. The CDR3 has 13 residues. CDR3 in amino acids: CSVGGSPRETQYF. The CDR3 region has the DNA TGCAGCGTTGGAGGGAGCCCCAGGGAGACCCAGTACTTC.

As for this clone: Other nucleotide sequences in the sample specify the same CDR3. The V call is TRBV18, the J call TRBJ2-3; D not certain. Germline V gene sequence: CDR1 KGHSH, CDR2 LQKENI. This CDR3 spans 13 amino acids. Trimming took 3 bases from V and 0 from J, leaving 4 bases between them. The CDR3 DNA sequence: TGTGCCAGCTCACCGTCGAGCACAGATACGCAGTATTTT. Its translation: CASSPSSTDTQYF.

The chain joins TRBV7-9 to TRBJ1-1; 9 nucleotides align to TRBD1. Germline V gene data show CDR1 as SEHNR and CDR2 as FQNEAQ (reference sequence). There are 16 residues in the CDR3. The J segment lost 4 bases and the V segment lost 5 bases, leaving 11 bases of the junction unmatched. The CDR3: CASSPRTGTGSTEAFF. Here the CDR3 DNA reads TGTGCCAGCAGCCCCAGGACCGGGACAGGGAGCACTGAAGCTTTCTTT.

This clone was detected only a few times. V is TRBV14 and J is TRBJ2-1, with TRBD1 as a possible D gene (6 bases). The germline V and J ends were trimmed by 1 base and 1 base, with 11 bases remaining between them. The germline gives CDR1 SGHDN, CDR2 FVKESK. This CDR3 spans 16 amino acids. CDR3 region: CASSQVGQSSYNEQFF. CDR3 DNA sequence: TGTGCCAGCAGCCAAGTAGGACAGAGTTCCTACAATGAGCAGTTCTTC.

The chain is built from TRBV12-2 and TRBJ1-1; the listed D gene, TRBD1, was not tested against the DNA. TRBV12-2 is recorded as a pseudogene. This CDR3 contains 16 residues. This CDR3 reads CASRLEPGHMNTEAFF. In DNA form, the CDR3 reads TGTGCAAGTCGCTTAGAACCAGGCCACATGAACACTGAAGCTTTCTTT.

This clone appeared a few times. The CDR3 region has the DNA TGTGCCAGCAGCCGGGACATCAACTCTGGAAACACCATATATTTT. It yields the protein CASSRDINSGNTIYF. The chain carries TRBV5-4 and TRBJ1-3, with D possibly matching TRBD1 (6 bases). Trimming shortened V by 4 bases and J by 0 bases, and 11 bases separated the two germline ends. The germline V gene encodes CDR1 SGHNT and CDR2 YYREEE (reference sequence). The CDR3 length is 15 residues.

This clone has only a few counts. The V and J genes are TRBV30 and TRBJ2-1, with 9 bases aligning to TRBD2. The CDR3 spans 17 residues. In germline, CDR1 is GTSNPN, CDR2 SVGIG (reference sequence). Trimming removed 3 bases from V and 0 bases from J; junction bases left unmatched: 9. The CDR3 sequence: CAWRGLAGFSSYNEQFF. The CDR3 DNA reads as TGTGCCTGGAGAGGGCTAGCGGGATTCTCCTCCTACAATGAGCAGTTCTTC.

The genes are TRBV7-9 and TRBJ2-1, with 13 bases identical to TRBD2. Germline CDR1 and CDR2: SEHNR and FQNEAQ (reference sequence). The CDR3 contains 14 residues. The J segment lost 10 bases and the V segment lost 4 bases, leaving 4 bases of the junction unmatched. DNA for the CDR3: TGTGCCAGCAGCTCAGGGACTAGCGGGACCGAGCAGTTCTTC. Translation: CASSSGTSGTEQFF.

This chain's CDR3 is CASQSLGAQNTEAFF. In nucleotides, the CDR3 is TGTGCCAGCCAATCCCTAGGGGCCCAGAACACTGAAGCTTTCTTT. The genes are TRBV27 and TRBJ1-1; D is perhaps TRBD1 (5 bases). The germline V and J ends were trimmed by 8 bases and 1 base, with 17 bases remaining between them. Germline assignment: CDR1 MNHEY and CDR2 SMNVEV (reference sequence). The CDR3 extends over 15 amino acids.

This chain uses TRBV5-6 with TRBJ2-7; unclear D gene. The length of the CDR3 is 14 residues. Germline loops: CDR1 SGHDT, CDR2 YYEEEE. Trimming removed 0 bases from V and 7 bases from J, with 14 bases in between. The CDR3 DNA sequence: TGTGCCAGCAGCTTGGATCCGATCGAACGGGAGCAGTACTTC. It yields the protein CASSLDPIEREQYF.